One and the same sample provided the 28 T cell receptor beta chains below, sequenced in a study of molecular identifiers for immune sequencing clone quantification (dated by TCRdb to 2016 to 2019). Library method: PCR. Sequenced using a NextSeq 500. TCRdb took the public reads, trimmed them with fastp at Q25, ran MiXCR for clone calling and kept in-frame beta chains. Identical CDR3 proteins give one entry, which carries the most common genes and DNA. The sample records about 510,000 distinct CDR3 sequences, around 23% of which are singletons. The ten largest clones take up about 0.75% of the sample. The sequencing input was naive CD8+ T cells from blood, with Jurkat cell RNA spiked in. The cell subset or site label corresponds to: FACS-sorted CD8+CD4-CCR7+CD45RA+ naive T cells. These receptor sequences come from a human donor in good health. Some libraries in this study had Jurkat cell RNA spiked in.

This chain connects TRBV20-1 to TRBJ2-2, with D tentatively TRBD1 or TRBD2 (5 bases each). CDR3 size: 14 residues. V was cut by 6 bases and J by 2 bases, with 13 bases left in between. CDR1 is DFQATT, CDR2 SNEGSKA, per germline (reference sequence). This CDR3 reads CSARALANTGELFF. The CDR3 DNA follows: TGCAGTGCCAGGGCCCTAGCAAACACCGGGGAGCTGTTTTTT.

There are a few counts of this clonotype. This chain links TRBV5-4 with TRBJ1-2, with a tentative D call TRBD1 (6 bases). This CDR3 comprises 13 residues. Trimming removed 2 bases at V and 7 bases at J, with 12 bases between. Germline CDR1 reads SGHNT; CDR2 reads YYREEE (reference sequence). The CDR3 region has the DNA TGTGCCAGCAGCTTTGGAACAGGGTCTGGCTACACCTTC. The encoded protein is CASSFGTGSGYTF.

This clonotype has just a few counts. This chain connects TRBV4-1 to TRBJ2-1, with 7 positions matching TRBD1. CDR3 length: 14 residues. Trimming cost V 4 bases and J 6 bases; bases outside gene matches: 6. Germline V gene lookup returns CDR1 MGHRA and CDR2 YSYEKL. The CDR3 DNA sequence: TGCGCCAGCAGCCTTAAGACAGGGCCCAATGAGCAGTTCTTC. It specifies CASSLKTGPNEQFF.

This chain joins TRBV6-2 or TRBV6-3 and TRBJ2-3; 9 bases line up with TRBD2. The germline gives CDR1 MNHEY, CDR2 SVGEGT. The CDR3 spans 16 residues. After removal of 5 bases from V and 3 bases from J, the junction contained 9 bases not matched to a gene. The CDR3 spells CASSPSAGGITDTQYF. Written as DNA, the CDR3 is TGTGCCAGCAGTCCCTCCGCGGGGGGGATTACAGATACGCAGTATTTT.

For this clonotype: This sequence may be a read error, since a much larger clone differs from it by one base. The chain links TRBV3-1 to TRBJ2-7, with D uncertain. This CDR3 region has 12 residues. Germline CDR1 is LGHDT and CDR2 is YNNKEL (reference sequence). For the CDR3, the DNA is TGTGCCGGCAGCCAAGTGGGATACTGGCAGTACTTC. Translated, it gives CAGSQVGYWQYF.

With regard to this clonotype: This could be a read error, since a much larger clone is one nucleotide away. As the CDR3 is not closed by the conserved phenylalanine or tryptophan, this likely results from a read error. The rearrangement joins TRBV5-6 to TRBJ2-7; D gene uncertain. This CDR3 spans 15 amino acids. Looked up from germline, CDR1 is SGHDT and CDR2 is YYEEEE. This CDR3 is CASSLEPGSSYEQYL. In DNA form, the CDR3 reads TGTGCCAGCAGTTTGGAGCCCGGTTCCTCCTACGAGCAGTACCTC.

This clonotype was observed many times. The chain has TRBV28 and TRBJ2-6; possible D gene TRBD1, 6 bases. The CDR3 loop spans 17 amino acids. From germline, CDR1 is MDHEN and CDR2 SYDVKM. Trimming took 4 bases from V and 0 from J, leaving 13 bases between them. The CDR3 nucleotides are TGTGCCAGCAGTTCCCGACAGGTTCACTCTGGGGCCAACGTCCTGACTTTC. Protein: CASSSRQVHSGANVLTF.

The chain has TRBV4-3 and TRBJ1-2; D perhaps matches TRBD1 (5 bases). V was cut by 1 base and J by 4 bases, with 13 bases left in between. Looked up from germline, CDR1 is LGHNA and CDR2 is YSLEER. The CDR3 spans 15 residues. DNA for the CDR3: TGCGCCAGCAGCCAAGGGATGGGGGGAGGCTATGGCTACACCTTC. It specifies CASSQGMGGGYGYTF.

With regard to this clonotype: This may come from a read error, since a much larger clone is one base off. The CDR3 nucleotides are TGTGCCAGCAGCCGTCACAAACATGATGAAAAACTGTTTTTT. It translates to CASSRHKHDEKLFF. V usage is TRBV13 and J usage is TRBJ1-4; D is ambiguous. Per germline, CDR1 PRHDT and CDR2 FYEKMQ (reference sequence). The CDR3 covers 14 residues. V lost 5 bases, J lost 6 bases, and 13 bases lay in between.

Comment on this clonotype: This may come from a read error, since a much larger clone is one base off. The chain recombines TRBV12-3 or TRBV12-4 with TRBJ2-3; the D is unclear. CDR3 length equals 12 residues. CDR3 amino acids: CASTSGSPPKNF. CDR3 sequence (DNA): TGTGCCAGCACCTCTGGGTCGCCACCCAAAAATTTT.

The chain carries TRBV6-2 or TRBV6-3 and TRBJ2-1; 7 nucleotides match TRBD2. The CDR3 runs to 17 residues. Trimming took 7 bases from V and 2 from J; bases not matched to a gene: 14. Looked up from germline, CDR1 is MNHEY and CDR2 is SVGEGT. CDR3 DNA: TGTGCCAGCACCGAGGCTAAGCGGGGAGCAGCCTACAATGAGCAGTTCTTC. It translates to CASTEAKRGAAYNEQFF.

Comment on this clonotype: One end of the junction varies from germline; a read error may be responsible. The rearrangement joins TRBV20-1 to TRBJ2-3; the D gene is possibly TRBD2 (7 bases). Germline assignment: CDR1 DFQATT and CDR2 SNEGSKA (reference sequence). This CDR3 spans 16 amino acids. CDR3 region: CSVRDRDGGPRDTQYF. As DNA, the CDR3 is TGCAGTGTTAGAGATCGGGACGGGGGGCCCCGGGATACGCAGTATTTT.

In this sample, this clonotype turned up a few times. It may be a read error: a sequence one base away is much more abundant. The chain links TRBV2 to TRBJ2-7, with 7 bases lining up with TRBD1. After removal of 5 bases from V and 3 bases from J, the junction contained 4 bases not matched to a gene. Looked up from germline, CDR1 is SNHLY and CDR2 is FYNNEI. This CDR3 is built from 13 residues. The CDR3 loop is CASSYRGFYEQYF. The CDR3 DNA reads as TGTGCCAGCAGTTACAGGGGTTTCTACGAGCAGTACTTC.

This clonotype showed up just a few times. The chain has TRBV6-1 and TRBJ2-2, with D tentatively TRBD1 or TRBD2 (5 bases each). Trimming cost V 1 base and J 1 base, with 16 bases left between them. This CDR3 contains 18 residues. From germline, CDR1 is MNHNS and CDR2 SASEGT. The CDR3 sequence: CASSEVFLGRGNTGELFF. The CDR3 DNA reads TGTGCCAGCAGTGAAGTTTTTTTGGGACGGGGGAACACCGGGGAGCTGTTTTTT.

The rearrangement uses TRBV10-3 and TRBJ1-1; weak D call: TRBD1 (6 bases). Between the trimmed V and J ends, which lost 4 bases and 11 bases, there was a span of 23 bases. Germline V lookup: CDR1 ENHRY, CDR2 SYGVKD. The CDR3 is 15 amino acids. The chain's CDR3 is CAISGSDQGTVNAFF. The CDR3 nucleotides are TGTGCCATCAGTGGGTCTGATCAGGGGACGGTGAATGCTTTCTTT.

A remark on this clonotype: This may be a read error, as it is one base from a much larger clone. A read error is likely, as this CDR3 ends without the conserved phenylalanine or tryptophan. This sequence joins TRBV12-3 or TRBV12-4 and TRBJ2-3; 9 bases are a match to TRBD2. V trimming: 4 bases; J trimming: 6 bases; junction bases outside the gene matches: 8. This CDR3 is 15 amino acids long. CDR3 in amino acids: CASSYGLATVDTQYL. CDR3 nucleotide sequence: TGTGCCAGCAGTTACGGACTAGCGACCGTCGATACGCAGTATTTA.

This clonotype was seen repeatedly, ten times or more. This chain joins TRBV12-3 or TRBV12-4 and TRBJ2-7; possible D gene TRBD2, 5 bases. CDR3 length: 12 residues. V was pared by 1 base and J by 7 bases, with 8 bases between. This chain's CDR3 is CASSLGSGEQYF. The CDR3 bases are TGTGCCAGCAGTTTAGGGTCGGGGGAGCAGTACTTC.

This clonotype was counted only a few times. The chain uses TRBV24-1 and TRBJ1-5; no reliable D call. V lost 6 bases and J 4 bases, leaving 9 bases between the germline ends. CDR1 is KGHDR, CDR2 SFDVKD, per germline. CDR3 length: 13 amino acids. The CDR3 nucleotides are TGTGCCACCAGTAGAAGAGAGAATCAGCCCCAGCATTTT. Translating it yields CATSRRENQPQHF.

Details on this clonotype: One end of the junction varies from germline; a read error may be responsible. The chain recombines TRBV7-9 with TRBJ2-1; 8 bases are shared with TRBD1. Germline V gives CDR1 SEHNR, CDR2 FQNEAQ (reference sequence). This CDR3 contains 14 residues. The CDR3, as DNA: TGTGCCAGCAGCACACCGGACAGGGCAAATGCGCAGTTCTTC. This codes for CASSTPDRANAQFF.

This clonotype was seen more than once but under ten times. The rearrangement uses TRBV4-1 and TRBJ2-3, with D maybe TRBD2 (6 bases). Germline V CDR1 and CDR2: MGHRA, YSYEKL. The CDR3 totals 14 residues. Trimming removed 1 base from V and 4 bases from J, with 9 bases in between. CDR3 DNA sequence: TGCGCCAGCAGCCAAGGGGGAGGTCCAGATACGCAGTATTTT. Amino acids: CASSQGGGPDTQYF.

This clonotype was recorded a few times. This rearrangement joins TRBV5-1 to TRBJ2-5; 7 bases line up with TRBD2. Trimming at V came to 0 bases and at J to 2 bases, leaving 7 bases not matched to a gene. This CDR3 has 16 residues. The germline V gene has CDR1 SGHRS and CDR2 YFSETQ. This chain's CDR3 is CASSLEASGQQETQYF. The CDR3 DNA reads TGCGCCAGCAGCTTGGAGGCTAGCGGCCAACAAGAGACCCAGTACTTC. Variable domain in full (rest from reference TRBV5-1 and TRBJ2-5): KAGVTQTPRYLIKTRGQQVTLSCSPISGHRSVSWYQQTPGQGLQFLFEYFSETQRNKGNFPGRFSGRQFSNSRSEMNVSTLELGDSALYLCASSLEASGQQETQYFGPGTRLLVL.

This clonotype was found a few times. The gene calls are TRBV9 and TRBJ2-7; TRBD1 might be the D (5 bases). The CDR3 runs to 13 residues. V dropped 4 bases and J dropped 4 bases, with 12 bases sitting between them. The germline gives CDR1 SGDLS, CDR2 YYNGEE. The CDR3 bases are TGTGCCAGCAGCCCAGAAGGGGAATACGAGCAGTACTTC. Its translation: CASSPEGEYEQYF.

This clonotype was detected many times. V usage is TRBV4-1 and J usage is TRBJ2-7; no firm D call. Trimming pared 5 bases from V and 1 base from J, leaving 12 bases between. The CDR3 has 14 amino acids. Germline V CDR1 and CDR2: MGHRA, YSYEKL. The CDR3 is CASSEAGVSYEQYF. The CDR3 DNA reads TGCGCCAGCAGCGAAGCAGGAGTATCCTACGAGCAGTACTTC.

The V call is TRBV27, the J call TRBJ2-7, with 13 bases identical to TRBD2. The CDR3 covers 18 residues. In germline, CDR1 is MNHEY, CDR2 SMNVEV (reference sequence). V was clipped by 1 base and J by 6 bases; unmatched bases: 12. The CDR3 is CASSLLPELGLAGVEQYF. In DNA, the CDR3 is TGTGCCAGCAGTTTATTGCCCGAGCTAGGACTAGCGGGAGTCGAGCAGTACTTC.

This clonotype was seen ten or more times. This chain links TRBV11-2 with TRBJ2-3, with TRBD1 matching 7 bases. Germline V gene sequence: CDR1 SGHAT, CDR2 FQNNGV. V gave up 0 bases and J gave up 2 bases; unmatched junction bases: 2. CDR3 size: 15 residues. CDR3 region: CASSLEGQNTDTQYF. In nucleotides, the CDR3 is TGTGCCAGCAGCTTAGAGGGACAGAACACAGATACGCAGTATTTT.

As regards this clonotype: Since a much larger clone is just one base distant, this may be a read error. The chain combines TRBV5-1 with TRBJ2-3; 7 positions agree with TRBD1. The V and J ends lost 4 bases and 6 bases, in that order; junction bases with no gene match: 14. CDR3 size: 16 residues. Germline CDR1 is SGHRS and CDR2 is YFSETQ. CDR3 sequence (DNA): TGCGCCAGCAGCCCCAGGGGACAGCGCAATATGGATACGCAGTATTTT. This codes for CASSPRGQRNMDTQYF.

This clonotype was counted only a few times. This may be a read error: a much more frequent sequence differs by one nucleotide. J is TRBJ1-1 and V is TRBV5-4; 7 bases are shared with TRBD1. Per the germline V gene, CDR1 is SGHNT and CDR2 is YYREEE (reference sequence). With 4 bases clipped from V and 0 bases from J, the junction kept 12 bases outside the gene matches. The CDR3 loop spans 17 amino acids. The CDR3 spells CASSLTGVRSMNTEAFF. DNA of the CDR3: TGTGCCAGCAGCCTTACAGGGGTTCGTTCCATGAACACTGAAGCTTTCTTT.

This clonotype has at least ten counts. The J gene is TRBJ2-4, the V gene TRBV20-1, with 7 positions matching TRBD1. Germline CDR1 and CDR2: DFQATT and SNEGSKA (reference sequence). V gave up 3 bases and J gave up 15 bases; unmatched junction bases: 17. The CDR3 has 14 residues. The CDR3 is CSARDGTAAPSLYF. CDR3 DNA sequence: TGCAGTGCTAGGGACGGGACAGCGGCCCCTTCATTGTACTTC.